The source of this TCR beta chain is a study of T cell repertoires in aging, cancer and after chemotherapy. Comments on this clonotype: Its cognate antigen is unknown. Germline is not matched at one junction end, which may reflect a read error.

Rearranged V-D-J TRB sequences were amplified with a mixed TRB-A/B primer pool. MiXCR, applied by TCRdb to the multiplex PCR reads, yields one record per CDR3 protein. This repertoire shows fewer than 15,000 distinct CDR3 sequences, approximately 25% found once; its top ten account for about half. The CDR3 has 11 residues. The study, taken as a whole, reports: Healthy donors lost TCR diversity with age mainly through richness, cancer patients through richness and evenness.

The template was genomic DNA from peripheral blood, not RNA. The rearrangement joins TRBV12-3 or TRBV12-4 to TRBJ1-5, with D uncertain. The receptor's source is a human donor in good health. Sequencing used blood. In nucleotides, the CDR3 is TGTGCCAAGAACAGCACTCAGCCCCAGCATTTT. The encoded protein is CAKNSTQPQHF.